The 10 T cell receptor beta chains given below trace back to one sample, sequenced in a study of cytotoxic CD8 clonotypes in ibrutinib-treated CLL. Sequencing used immunoSEQ multiplex PCR; TCRdb keeps in-frame clones, though not all of them. The sample consists of roughly 250,000 clones, 70% of them appearing once. Sample: PBMCs, taken after 24 months of ibrutinib treatment. These receptor sequences come from a human donor with chronic lymphocytic leukemia.

This clone has more than one count but fewer than ten. V usage is TRBV6-6 and J usage is TRBJ2-7, with a weak D call TRBD2 (5 bases). Germline CDR1 and CDR2: MNHNY and SVGAGI (reference sequence). Trimming stripped 6 bases from V and 4 bases from J, with 10 bases between. There are 12 residues in the CDR3. In DNA form, the CDR3 reads TGTGCCAGCAGCCCCGGCGGGTACGAGCAGTACTTC. Its translation is CASSPGGYEQYF.

The genes are TRBV5-1 and TRBJ2-7, with D unresolved. The V gene's germline CDR1 is SGHRS and CDR2 YFSETQ. This CDR3 has 13 residues. The V gene lost 4 bases and the J gene lost 1 base, with 9 bases spanning the gap. For the CDR3, the DNA is TGCGCCAGCAGCCCCTTAGGGTCCTACGAGCAGTACTTC. Its protein product is CASSPLGSYEQYF.

The chain recombines TRBV5-1 with TRBJ2-7; D remains ambiguous. This CDR3 comprises 14 residues. Trimming pared 1 base from V and 6 bases from J, leaving 14 bases between. CDR1 SGHRS and CDR2 YFSETQ come from the germline V gene. In nucleotides, the CDR3 is TGCGCCAGCAGCTTGTGGCAGCCTACTGGCGAGCAGTACTTC. This sequence encodes CASSLWQPTGEQYF.

This sequence joins TRBV28 and TRBJ1-2; weak D call: TRBD1 (5 bases). Germline-derived CDR1 and CDR2 are MDHEN and SYDVKM. CDR3 length: 15 residues. V was pared by 2 bases and J by 6 bases, with 16 bases between. In nucleotides, the CDR3 is TGTGCCAGCAGTTTAGGTCCGGTCAAGGGGCATGGCTACACCTTC. Encoded protein: CASSLGPVKGHGYTF.

This clone was observed a handful of times. The chain joins TRBV7-3 to TRBJ1-1; 8 nucleotides align to TRBD1. The CDR3 sequence is 15 residues long. Losses at the gene ends were 2 bases for V and 4 bases for J; bases not matched to a gene: 6. The germline CDR1 and CDR2 sequences are SGHTA and FQGTGA. CDR3 sequence (DNA): TGTGCCAGCAGCTTAGGGACAGGAGGTCGCACTGAAGCTTTCTTT. Translating gives CASSLGTGGRTEAFF.

V usage is TRBV14 and J usage is TRBJ1-2; D is possibly TRBD1 (5 bases). The V and J ends lost 4 bases and 8 bases respectively, with 11 bases between them. The germline gives CDR1 SGHDN, CDR2 FVKESK. The length of the CDR3 is 12 residues. The CDR3 protein is CASSLGGEGYTF. As DNA, the CDR3 is TGTGCCAGCAGCCTCGGGGGGGAAGGCTACACCTTC.

This chain connects TRBV7-9 to TRBJ2-1; D is perhaps TRBD1 or TRBD2 (5 bases each). The V and J ends lost 8 bases and 10 bases respectively, with 24 bases between them. Germline V gives CDR1 SEHNR, CDR2 FQNEAQ (reference sequence). The CDR3 covers 15 residues. The CDR3 DNA reads TGTGCCAGCCGAAGGGGCGAGGAGGCGCGCTCGGAGCAGTTCTTC. Its translation is CASRRGEEARSEQFF.

The genes are TRBV6-6 and TRBJ1-1; 8 nucleotides line up with TRBD1. The CDR3 covers 11 residues. The trim removed 11 bases at V and 9 bases at J, leaving 8 bases unmatched. The germline gives CDR1 MNHNY, CDR2 SVGAGI (reference sequence). CDR3 sequence reads: CAAGQGVQAFF. For the CDR3, the DNA is TGTGCCGCAGGACAGGGTGTCCAAGCTTTCTTT.

With respect to this clone: Other DNA sequences in the same sample also yield this CDR3. The gene calls are TRBV4-2 and TRBJ2-7; D not certain. Trimming removed 1 base from V and 5 bases from J, with 3 bases in between. CDR1 and CDR2 from the germline V gene are LGHNA and YNFKEQ. This CDR3 region has 11 residues. The CDR3 bases are TGTGCCAGCAGCCAAGGAAACGAGCAGTACTTC. The encoded protein is CASSQGNEQYF.

The chain uses TRBV28 and TRBJ2-3; no definite D call. V was cut by 7 bases and J by 5 bases, with 13 bases left in between. The CDR3 sequence is 13 residues long. Per germline, CDR1 MDHEN and CDR2 SYDVKM. CDR3 residues: CASNPNPLDTQYF. The CDR3 DNA reads as TGTGCCAGCAACCCGAACCCCTTAGATACGCAGTATTTT. Based on the CDR3 plus reference TRBV28 and TRBJ2-3, the full variable domain is DVKVTQSSRYLVKRTGEKVFLECVQDMDHENMFWYRQDPGLGLRLIYFSYDVKMKEKGDIPEGYSVSREKKERFSLILESASTNQTSMYLCASNPNPLDTQYFGPGTRLTVL.